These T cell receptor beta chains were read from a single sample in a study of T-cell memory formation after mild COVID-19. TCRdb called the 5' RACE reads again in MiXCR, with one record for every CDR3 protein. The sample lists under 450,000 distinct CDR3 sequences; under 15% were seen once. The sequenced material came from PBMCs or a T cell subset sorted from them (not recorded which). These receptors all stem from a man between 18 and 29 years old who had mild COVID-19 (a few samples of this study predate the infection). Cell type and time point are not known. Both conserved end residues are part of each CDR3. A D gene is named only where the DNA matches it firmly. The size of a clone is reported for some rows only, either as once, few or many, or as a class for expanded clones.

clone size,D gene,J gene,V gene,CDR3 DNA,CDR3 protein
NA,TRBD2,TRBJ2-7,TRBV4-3,TGCGCCAGCAGCCTCCAATTGGGAAGCGGGGGAAATAACTACGAGCAGTACTTC,CASSLQLGSGGNNYEQYF
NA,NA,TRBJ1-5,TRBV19,TGTGCCAGTAGTATAGACCCGGGGGGGGGCAATCAGCCCCAGCATTTT,CASSIDPGGGNQPQHF
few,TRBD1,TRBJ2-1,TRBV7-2,TGTGCCAGCAGCTTAGCGCCTGGACAGGGGGCCAATGAGCAGTTCTTC,CASSLAPGQGANEQFF
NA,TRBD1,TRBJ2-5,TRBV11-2,TGTGCCAGCAGCCGCAGGACAGGGGAGACCCAGTACTTC,CASSRRTGETQYF
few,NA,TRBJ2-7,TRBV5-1,TGCGCCAGCAGCTCCGGGGTCAGCTCCTACGAGCAGTACTTC,CASSSGVSSYEQYF
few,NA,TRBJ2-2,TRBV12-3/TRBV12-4,TGTGCCAGCACCCGGCCGGAGGCCGGGGAGCTGTTTTTT,CASTRPEAGELFF
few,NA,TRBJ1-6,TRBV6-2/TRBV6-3,TGTGCCAGCAGCGGGGCCGTACAACTCCACTTT,CASSGAVQLHF
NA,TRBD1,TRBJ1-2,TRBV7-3,TGTGCCAGCAGCCCGGGGACAGCCGACTATGGCTACACCTTC,CASSPGTADYGYTF
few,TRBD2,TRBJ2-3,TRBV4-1,TGCGCCAGCAGCCAAGAAACTAGCGGTAGCACAGATACGCAGTATTTT,CASSQETSGSTDTQYF
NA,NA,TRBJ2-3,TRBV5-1,TGCGCCAGCAGCCTTACGACTCGTACAGATACGCAGTATTTT,CASSLTTRTDTQYF
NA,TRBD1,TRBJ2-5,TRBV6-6,TGTGCCAGCATCGAACAGGGGTGGTCAGAGACCCAGTACTTC,CASIEQGWSETQYF
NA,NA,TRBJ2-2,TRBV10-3,TGTGCCATCAGTGACTCTGGGACACAAAACACCGGGGAGCTGTTTTTT,CAISDSGTQNTGELFF
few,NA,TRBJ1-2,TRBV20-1,TGCAGTGCTTTACAGGGTCCTAACTATGGCTACACCTTC,CSALQGPNYGYTF
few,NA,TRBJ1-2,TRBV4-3,TGCGCCAGCAGCCCACGCCCCGACACCAACTATGGCTACACCTTC,CASSPRPDTNYGYTF
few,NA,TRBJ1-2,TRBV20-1,TGCAGTGCTGGACGGACGTTTAACTATGGCTACACCTTC,CSAGRTFNYGYTF
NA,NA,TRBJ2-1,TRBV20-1,TGCAGTGCTAGAGATCCGAGGGCTAGCGTGGTGGGTGAGCAGTTCTTC,CSARDPRASVVGEQFF
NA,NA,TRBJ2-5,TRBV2,TGTGCCAGCACGGCCAGGCCCGGTGAGACCCAGTACTTC,CASTARPGETQYF
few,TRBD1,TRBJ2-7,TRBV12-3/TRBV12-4,TGTGCCAGCAGTCCACGGACAGGGGGCGCCGGCGAGCAGTACTTC,CASSPRTGGAGEQYF
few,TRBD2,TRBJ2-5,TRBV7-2,TGTGCCAGCAGCGTCGGACTAGCGGGGGGCCAAGAGACCCAGTACTTC,CASSVGLAGGQETQYF
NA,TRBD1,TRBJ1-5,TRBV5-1,TGCGCCAGCAGCTTGAAGCCAGGGGGGGCTCAGCCCCAGCATTTT,CASSLKPGGAQPQHF
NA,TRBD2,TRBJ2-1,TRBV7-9,TGTGCCAGCAGCTTCCGACCCCCTAGCGGGGGTCCCAATGAGCAGTTCTTC,CASSFRPPSGGPNEQFF
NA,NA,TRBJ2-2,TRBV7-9,TGTGCCAGCAGCTTTGTCCCCGGGGAGCTGTTTTTT,CASSFVPGELFF
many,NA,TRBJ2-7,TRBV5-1,TGCGCCAGCAGCTTGCGAGGGTTTGCCTACGAGCAGTACTTC,CASSLRGFAYEQYF
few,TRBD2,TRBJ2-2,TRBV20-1,TGCAGTGCTAGAGATCGAACGAGAAGCGGGGGCTATAACACCGGGGAGCTGTTTTTT,CSARDRTRSGGYNTGELFF
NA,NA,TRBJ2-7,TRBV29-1,TGCAGCGTTGGAATCAGAGACAGGCCCGCCTCATACGAGCAGTACTTC,CSVGIRDRPASYEQYF
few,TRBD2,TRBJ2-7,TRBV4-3,TGCGCCAGCAGCCAGACCGGGACTAGTGCCTCCTACGAGCAGTACTTC,CASSQTGTSASYEQYF
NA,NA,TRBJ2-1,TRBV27,TGTGCCAGCAGTTGGGGACTGAGCGCCTATGAGCAGTTCTTC,CASSWGLSAYEQFF
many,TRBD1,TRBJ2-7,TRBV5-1,TGCGCCAGCAGCCCGGGACAGGGAGTTTACGAGCAGTACTTC,CASSPGQGVYEQYF
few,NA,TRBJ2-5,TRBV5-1,TGCGCCAGCAGCTTGGTCGAACCTCAAGAGACCCAGTACTTC,CASSLVEPQETQYF
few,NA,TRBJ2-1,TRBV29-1,TGCAGCGTTGAACGGGGGCCCTACAATGAGCAGTTCTTC,CSVERGPYNEQFF
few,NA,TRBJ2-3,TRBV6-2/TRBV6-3,TGTGCCAGCAGTCCGAGGGACTCCGATACGCAGTATTTT,CASSPRDSDTQYF
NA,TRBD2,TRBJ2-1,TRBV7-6,TGTGCCAGCAGCCCCCCGGTAGCGGGGGGGCGTGATGAGCAGTTCTTC,CASSPPVAGGRDEQFF
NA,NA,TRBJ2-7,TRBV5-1,TGCGCCAGCAGCCCGGACCCGCGGGGGCCGCTTACCTACGAGCAGTACTTC,CASSPDPRGPLTYEQYF
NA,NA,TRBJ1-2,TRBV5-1,TGCGCCAGCAGCTACAGGGCCGGCTCCGAATATGGCTACACCTTC,CASSYRAGSEYGYTF
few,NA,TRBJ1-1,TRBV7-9,TGTGCCAGCAGCTTAGGGAGGGATTCCACTGAAGCTTTCTTT,CASSLGRDSTEAFF
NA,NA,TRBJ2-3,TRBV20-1,TGCAGTGCTCAGACCGGGGATGGCTCAGATACGCAGTATTTT,CSAQTGDGSDTQYF
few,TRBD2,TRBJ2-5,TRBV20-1,TGCAGTGCCCACTCTCGCGCGGGGGGGCAAAAGACCCAGTACTTC,CSAHSRAGGQKTQYF
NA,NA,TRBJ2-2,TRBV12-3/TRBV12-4,TGTGCCAGCAGTCCTCCACCAGGGGTTCAGACCGGGGAGCTGTTTTTT,CASSPPPGVQTGELFF
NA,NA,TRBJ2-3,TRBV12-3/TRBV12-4,TGTGCCAGCACCTTAGGGGGGAGCACAGATACGCAGTATTTT,CASTLGGSTDTQYF
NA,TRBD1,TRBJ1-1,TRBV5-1,TGCGCCAGCAGCAACGGACAGGGGAATTCTGAAGCTTTCTTT,CASSNGQGNSEAFF
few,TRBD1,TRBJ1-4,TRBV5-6,TGTGCCAGCAGCCCAGGACAGGGATCGACTAATGAAAAACTGTTTTTT,CASSPGQGSTNEKLFF
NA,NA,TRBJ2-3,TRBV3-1,TGTGCCAGCAGCCAAGATGAGGGGGGCCCGCTCACAGATACGCAGTATTTT,CASSQDEGGPLTDTQYF
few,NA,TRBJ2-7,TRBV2,TGTGCCAGCAGTGCCCGGCTCGAGCAGTACTTC,CASSARLEQYF
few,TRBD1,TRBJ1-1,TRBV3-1,TGTGCCAGCAACCCTCGGGACAGGGGGCTTGGGGAAGCTTTCTTT,CASNPRDRGLGEAFF
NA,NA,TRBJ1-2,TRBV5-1,TGCGCCAGCAGCTTGGTTGACAGTAACTATGGCTACACCTTC,CASSLVDSNYGYTF
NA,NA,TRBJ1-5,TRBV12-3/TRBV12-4,TGTGCCAGCAGTTTTGAGACAGATCAGCCCCAGCATTTT,CASSFETDQPQHF